The T cell receptor beta chain described here comes from a study of blood T cells in healthy people across ages. The overall study: T cells yielded about one barcoded beta molecule per two cells through template switching. General study results and limits: Donor CMV status was unknown, possibly confounding expanded clonotype changes.

A note on this clonotype: Its antigen is currently unknown.

Alongside a J-beta primer mix, a sample-barcoded 5' primer served in a second PCR lasting about 7 to 12 cycles. A single record per CDR3 protein comes from TCRdb applying MiXCR to the 5' RACE reads. The sample includes just over 1 million distinct CDR3 sequences, around 45% seen only once; the top ten take 18%. Extraction of total RNA produced a minimum of 5.5 micrograms from each sample. Source material: blood. The receptor's source is a woman between 55 and 75 years old in good health.

CDR3 sequence reads: CASGLVLAGSYNEQFF. The CDR3 DNA reads as TGTGCTAGTGGTTTGGTACTAGCGGGCTCCTACAATGAGCAGTTCTTC. This sequence joins TRBV12-5 and TRBJ2-1; 9 bases are shared with TRBD2. This CDR3 spans 16 amino acids. J gave up 0 bases and V 0 bases, and 0 bases lay outside the gene matches. Germline values: CDR1 LGHNT, CDR2 FRNRAP. The variable domain in full, with the rest retrieved from reference TRBV12-5 and TRBJ2-1, is DARVTQTPRHKVTEMGQEVTMRCQPILGHNTVFWYRQTMMQGLELLAYFRNRAPLDDSGMPKDRFSAEMPDATLATLKIQPSEPRDSAVYFCASGLVLAGSYNEQFFGPGTRLTVL.